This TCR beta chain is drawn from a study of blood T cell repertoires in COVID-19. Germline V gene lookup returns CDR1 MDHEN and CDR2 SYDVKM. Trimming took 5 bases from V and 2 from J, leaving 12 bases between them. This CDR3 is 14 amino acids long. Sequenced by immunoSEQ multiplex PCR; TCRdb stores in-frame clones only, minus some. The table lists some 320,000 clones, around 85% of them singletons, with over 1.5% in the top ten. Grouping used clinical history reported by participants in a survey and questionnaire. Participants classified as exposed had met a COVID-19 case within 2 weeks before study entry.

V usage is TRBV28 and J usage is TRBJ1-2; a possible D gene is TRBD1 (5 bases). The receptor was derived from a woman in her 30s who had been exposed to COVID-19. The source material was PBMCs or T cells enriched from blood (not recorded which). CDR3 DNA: TGTGCCAGCAGTGGGCCCGGGGGGAACTATGGCTACACCTTC. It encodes CASSGPGGNYGYTF.